This T cell receptor (beta chain) was retrieved from a study of CD4 and CD8 cells across lung adenocarcinoma regions. Germline V gene sequence: CDR1 MNHEY, CDR2 SVGAGI. V lost 2 bases, J lost 7 bases, and 12 bases lay in between. CDR3 length: 15 amino acids. TCRdb re-called the PCR reads with MiXCR, one entry per CDR3 protein. The data show some 20,000 distinct CDR3 sequences, approximately 52% seen once. This clonotype appeared many times. Sequencing was done on a sample of CD8+ T cells from the center of a lung tumor. This TCR came from a female donor with lung adenocarcinoma. The CD4 and CD8 labels of this study may be unreliable. The chain carries TRBV6-5 and TRBJ1-6; unclear D gene. The CDR3 is CASSYHRALNSPLHF. For the CDR3, the DNA is TGTGCCAGCAGTTACCACCGGGCCCTAAATTCACCCCTCCACTTT.